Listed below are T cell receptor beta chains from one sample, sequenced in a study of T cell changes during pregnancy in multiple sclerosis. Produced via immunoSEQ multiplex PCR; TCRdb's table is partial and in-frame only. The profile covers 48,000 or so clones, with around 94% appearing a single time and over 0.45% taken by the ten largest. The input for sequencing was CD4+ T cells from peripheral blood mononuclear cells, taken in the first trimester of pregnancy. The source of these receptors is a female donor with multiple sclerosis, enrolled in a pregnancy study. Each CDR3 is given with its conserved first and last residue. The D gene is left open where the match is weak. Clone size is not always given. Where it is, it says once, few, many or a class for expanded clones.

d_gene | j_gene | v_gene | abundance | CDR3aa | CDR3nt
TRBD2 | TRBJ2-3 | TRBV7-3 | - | CASSFGGGAADTQYF | TGTGCCAGCAGCTTCGGCGGGGGGGCCGCAGATACGCAGTATTTT
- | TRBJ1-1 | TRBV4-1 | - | CASSLPDITRAFF | TGCGCCAGCAGCCTCCCGGACATTACACGAGCTTTCTTT
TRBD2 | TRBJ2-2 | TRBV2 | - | CASSGVAGGLYGGELFF | TGTGCCAGCAGTGGGGTAGCGGGGGGGCTATATGGCGGGGAGCTGTTTTTT
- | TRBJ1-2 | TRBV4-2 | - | CASSWDIGNGYTF | TGTGCCAGCAGCTGGGACATAGGTAATGGCTACACCTTC
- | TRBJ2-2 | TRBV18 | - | CASSPGGKNTGELFF | TGTGCCAGCTCACCAGGGGGGAAGAACACCGGGGAGCTGTTTTTT
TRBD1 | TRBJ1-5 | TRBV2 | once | CASRLMGQGVQPQHF | TGTGCCAGCAGACTAATGGGACAGGGAGTACAGCCCCAGCATTTT
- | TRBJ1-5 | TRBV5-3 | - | CARTEGQKLPRSNQPQHF | TGTGCCAGAACCGAGGGCCAGAAACTCCCCAGGAGCAATCAGCCCCAGCATTTT
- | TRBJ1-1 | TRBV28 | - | CASFNVRRTNTEAFF | TGTGCCAGCTTCAACGTCCGACGGACTAACACTGAAGCTTTCTTT
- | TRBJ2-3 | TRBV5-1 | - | CASSLASAGGTDTQYF | TGCGCCAGCAGCTTGGCCTCGGCTGGAGGCACAGATACGCAGTATTTT
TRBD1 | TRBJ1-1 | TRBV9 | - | CASSVGTGGKLNTEAFF | TGTGCCAGCAGCGTAGGGACAGGGGGAAAATTGAACACTGAAGCTTTCTTT
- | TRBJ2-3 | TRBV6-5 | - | CASRRPGRTDTQYF | TGTGCCAGCAGACGGCCGGGGAGGACAGATACGCAGTATTTT